This is a list of T cell receptor beta chains from one sample in a study of early stage breast cancer tumors. The assay was immunoSEQ multiplex PCR, and TCRdb's table has in-frame clones only and misses some. The sample carries around 71,000 clones, 65% to 80% recorded once. Source material: blood. The receptors shown here come from a person in their sixties or seventies with breast cancer. Both conserved end residues are part of each CDR3. The order of the fields is V gene, D gene, J gene, clone size, CDR3 DNA, CDR3 protein. D genes are given only for firm matches. Expanded clones get a size class; other rows say once, few or many, or leave the size out.

TRBV7-9,TRBD2,TRBJ2-5,-,TGTGCCAGCAGCTTGGGTCTAGCGGGATACGTCCAAGAGACCCAGTACTTC,CASSLGLAGYVQETQYF
TRBV9,-,TRBJ1-1,-,TGTGCCAGCAGCATGAGTGGGGGGCTGACCACTGAAGCTTTCTTT,CASSMSGGLTTEAFF
TRBV10-3,TRBD1,TRBJ1-4,-,TGTGCCATCAAGGGGGCAGGGGAAAAACTGTTTTTT,CAIKGAGEKLFF
TRBV5-6,TRBD2,TRBJ2-1,-,TGTGCCAGCAGCTTATCTAGCGGGAGAAATGAGCAGTTCTTC,CASSLSSGRNEQFF
TRBV11-3,-,TRBJ2-1,-,TGTGCCAGCAGCCCAGGCTACAATGAGCAGTTCTTC,CASSPGYNEQFF
TRBV6-5,-,TRBJ2-1,-,TGTGCCAGCAGTTACTCGAGACTAGGGAACAATGAGCAGTTCTTC,CASSYSRLGNNEQFF
TRBV2,-,TRBJ1-5,-,TGTGCCAGCAGAGCTTCGACAAGCCCAAGAGAGCATTTT,CASRASTSPREHF
TRBV6-5,-,TRBJ2-3,-,TGTGCCAGCAGTCGGTCAAGCACAGATACGCAGTATTTT,CASSRSSTDTQYF
TRBV7-8,-,TRBJ2-7,-,TGTGCCAGCAGCTTTTCTGGGGGGGAGCAGTACTTC,CASSFSGGEQYF
TRBV4-3,-,TRBJ2-3,-,TGCGCCAGCAGCAATATGGTGGGGGTTAGCACAGATACGCAGTATTTT,CASSNMVGVSTDTQYF
TRBV5-1,-,TRBJ2-6,-,TGCGCCAGCAGCTGGGGTGATACAGGGTACGGGGCCAACGTCCTGACTTTC,CASSWGDTGYGANVLTF
TRBV9,-,TRBJ2-7,-,TGTGCCAGCAGCTTCCAACCCCTAACCGAGCAGTACTTC,CASSFQPLTEQYF
TRBV9,-,TRBJ2-1,-,TGTGCCAGCAGCGTTTTTAGCGCAAGCTCCTACAATGAGCAGTTCTTC,CASSVFSASSYNEQFF
TRBV11-1,TRBD2,TRBJ2-1,-,TGTGCCAGCAGCTTAATTAGCGGGAGGTGGGGCTCCTACAATGAGCAGTTCTTC,CASSLISGRWGSYNEQFF
TRBV6-1,TRBD1,TRBJ2-7,-,TGTGCCAGCAGGGTAAACAGGGGGCCCTACGAGCAGTACTTC,CASRVNRGPYEQYF
TRBV6-9,-,TRBJ2-7,-,TGTGCCAGCGATTCCTACGAGCAGTACTTC,CASDSYEQYF
TRBV5-1,TRBD2,TRBJ2-1,few,TGCGCCAGCAGCTTGGCGATCGATAGCGGGAGGGTCAATGAGCAGTTCTTC,CASSLAIDSGRVNEQFF
TRBV19,-,TRBJ1-6,few,TGTGCCAGTAGTATAGGGGGCCGCTCCTATAATTCACCCCTCCACTTT,CASSIGGRSYNSPLHF
TRBV18,-,TRBJ2-7,once,TGTGCCAGCTCACTCTCCAGGACAGTATACGAGCAGTACTTC,CASSLSRTVYEQYF
TRBV4-2,TRBD1,TRBJ2-4,-,TGTGCCAGCAGCCATGACCCCTCGGGACAGGTACCTTCTGGAGCCAAAAACATTCAGTACTTC,CASSHDPSGQVPSGAKNIQYF
TRBV30,TRBD1,TRBJ2-3,-,TGTGCCTGGAGCGAAGCTGGGACAGTCCCGTTCTCAGATACGCAGTATTTT,CAWSEAGTVPFSDTQYF
TRBV29-1,-,TRBJ2-1,-,TGCAGCGTTCTGGCCCCGAGCGATGAGCAGTTCTTC,CSVLAPSDEQFF
TRBV11-3,TRBD1,TRBJ2-1,-,TGTGCCAGCAGCTTCGGGGACAGGGGAAGCGGTGAGCAGTTCTTC,CASSFGDRGSGEQFF
TRBV2,-,TRBJ1-4,-,TGTGCCAGCAGTCGGACTTCGAAGGTAAAACTGTTTTTT,CASSRTSKVKLFF
TRBV19,-,TRBJ1-5,-,TGTGCCAGTAGTTTGGTCCCTAATAGCAATCAGCCCCAGCATTTT,CASSLVPNSNQPQHF
TRBV7-2,TRBD2,TRBJ2-5,-,TGTGCCAGCAGCTTCGGGGGGAGGGTGGAGACCCAGTACTTC,CASSFGGRVETQYF
TRBV19,-,TRBJ1-1,-,TGTGCCAGTAGTTGGCGGGGAGCGAACACTGAAGCTTTCTTT,CASSWRGANTEAFF
TRBV6-6,-,TRBJ1-4,-,TGTGCCAGCAGTTACTCGAGGCGGGGTGAAAAACTGTTTTTT,CASSYSRRGEKLFF
TRBV15,-,TRBJ2-2,few,TGTGCCACCAGCAGATCTCGAGTCACCGGGGAGCTGTTTTTT,CATSRSRVTGELFF
TRBV10-3,TRBD1,TRBJ2-1,-,TGTGCCATCAGTGAGTACCGGGACAGGGGATACAATGAGCAGTTCTTC,CAISEYRDRGYNEQFF
TRBV30,-,TRBJ2-2,-,TGTGCCTGGAGAGGTAGGAACACCGGGGAGCTGTTTTTT,CAWRGRNTGELFF
TRBV18,-,TRBJ2-2,-,TGTGCCAGCTACCAGGACAGGAACACCGGGGAGCTGTTTTTT,CASYQDRNTGELFF
TRBV19,-,TRBJ2-5,-,TGTGCCAGTAGTACAAGGGGGTCGGTCCGTTGGTACTTC,CASSTRGSVRWYF
TRBV5-1,-,TRBJ2-5,-,TGCGCCAGCAGCTTGGACAGTAGTGGAGAGACCCAGTACTTC,CASSLDSSGETQYF
TRBV2,-,TRBJ2-6,-,TGTGCCAGCAAGGGCCCCGCTGGGGCCAACGTCCTGACTTTC,CASKGPAGANVLTF
TRBV5-1,-,TRBJ2-1,-,TGCGCCAGCAGCTTGGAAGGTGGGGGCCCCTACAATGAGCAGTTCTTC,CASSLEGGGPYNEQFF
TRBV29-1,TRBD2,TRBJ2-1,-,TGCAGCGTCGCCCCGGGGAGGGTAAGTGGGTATGAGCAGTTCTTC,CSVAPGRVSGYEQFF
TRBV6-1,TRBD2,TRBJ2-3,once,TGTGCCAGCAGGGAAATAGCGGGAGGGAGCACAGATACGCAGTATTTT,CASREIAGGSTDTQYF
TRBV5-4,TRBD1,TRBJ2-2,-,TGTGCCAGCAGCCCAAGACAGGGAGACACCGGGGAGCTGTTTTTT,CASSPRQGDTGELFF
TRBV18,-,TRBJ2-7,-,TGTGCCAGCTCACCACGGCCGAGCTCCTACGAGCAGTACTTC,CASSPRPSSYEQYF
TRBV6-6,-,TRBJ1-4,-,TGTGCCAGCAGTTACTCGGAGGGGTTTAATGAAAAACTGTTTTTT,CASSYSEGFNEKLFF
TRBV19,-,TRBJ2-3,few,TGTGCCAGTAGTATAGGAGGAGGGGATACGCAGTATTTT,CASSIGGGDTQYF
TRBV6-5,TRBD1,TRBJ1-1,-,TGTGCCAGCAGGTGGACAGGGAACACTGAAGCTTTCTTT,CASRWTGNTEAFF
TRBV7-9,-,TRBJ2-7,few,TGTGCCAGCAGCCAGGACTACTACGAGCAGTACTTC,CASSQDYYEQYF
TRBV19,TRBD1,TRBJ1-5,-,TGTGCCAGTGCGGGACAGGGAAATCAGCCCCAGCATTTT,CASAGQGNQPQHF
TRBV2,-,TRBJ1-4,few,TGTGCCAGCAGTGAAGTCCGGCCCACCGGGGAGGGGGTGTTTTTT,CASSEVRPTGEGVFF
TRBV5-4,-,TRBJ2-5,few,TGTGCCAGCAGCTTGGACCCGAGCAGCCAAGAGACCCAGTACTTC,CASSLDPSSQETQYF
TRBV7-9,-,TRBJ2-3,-,TGTGCCAGCAGCCTTGGGACTAGCACAGATACGCAGTATTTT,CASSLGTSTDTQYF
TRBV19,-,TRBJ2-1,-,TGTGCCAGTAGTTTAATGACAGCCTACAATGAGCAGTTCTTC,CASSLMTAYNEQFF
TRBV14,-,TRBJ1-2,-,TGTGCCAGCAGCCGGGGACCCAGTTTCTTTGACTATGGCTACACCTTC,CASSRGPSFFDYGYTF
TRBV27,TRBD1,TRBJ2-1,-,TGTGCCAGCCAGGGACAGCTTTACAATGAGCAGTTCTTC,CASQGQLYNEQFF
TRBV7-9,-,TRBJ1-3,-,TGTGCCAGCAGCTTAGCGCTAATCGTTACGAGAGCTGGAAACACCATATATTTT,CASSLALIVTRAGNTIYF
TRBV5-1,TRBD1,TRBJ1-5,-,TGCGCCAGCAGCTTGGACGGGACAGGGGATAGCAATCAGCCCCAGCATTTT,CASSLDGTGDSNQPQHF
TRBV5-1,-,TRBJ2-7,-,TGCGCCAGCAGCTTGTTTCAGGGGACGTACGAGCAGTACTTC,CASSLFQGTYEQYF
TRBV11-2,-,TRBJ2-2,few,TGTGCCAGCAGCCCCAGTCGAGGGGCAGGGGAGCTGTTTTTT,CASSPSRGAGELFF
TRBV6-1,-,TRBJ2-7,-,TGTGCCAGCAGTGTTAGCTACGAGCAGTACTTC,CASSVSYEQYF